This TCR beta chain emerged from a study of shared clonotypes between healthy human individuals. TCRdb keeps only in-frame clones here, not all; method: immunoSEQ multiplex PCR. The sample shows roughly 680,000 clones, 72% of them seen only once. The sequenced material came from memory CD4+ T cells sorted from blood. Stated subset: CD45RA-negative fraction. This clonotype originated in a woman in her thirties in good health.

The CDR3 spells CASSLGLAGASSYNEQFF. DNA of the CDR3: TGTGCCAGCAGTTTAGGACTAGCGGGAGCGAGCTCCTACAATGAGCAGTTCTTC. This chain uses TRBV28 with TRBJ2-1, with 13 bases that match TRBD2. In germline, CDR1 is MDHEN, CDR2 SYDVKM. This CDR3 contains 18 residues. With 2 bases clipped from V and 0 bases from J, the junction kept 4 bases outside the gene matches. Complete variable domain (other parts from reference TRBV28 and TRBJ2-1): DVKVTQSSRYLVKRTGEKVFLECVQDMDHENMFWYRQDPGLGLRLIYFSYDVKMKEKGDIPEGYSVSREKKERFSLILESASTNQTSMYLCASSLGLAGASSYNEQFFGPGTRLTVL.